This T cell receptor (beta chain) was documented in a study of cytomegalovirus exposure and HLA in healthy donors. About the research overall: Inside one of the first data releases sat 75 million to 100 million unique TCRs taken from HLA-typed donors. Whole-study results and caveats: With further analysis later on, most CMV-associated TCR beta chains appeared HLA-restricted.

Concerning this clone: No antigen is known for it.

This PCR relied on a set of 60 Vbeta primers and 13 Jbeta primers. Sequencing used immunoSEQ multiplex PCR; TCRdb keeps in-frame clones, though not all of them. Seen here are 130,000 to 150,000 clones, around 72% observed once, and the top ten hold around 4.5%. This cohort consisted of healthy bone marrow donors. Germline V gives CDR1 SGHRS, CDR2 YFSETQ. The CDR3 is 12 amino acids. V dropped 3 bases and J dropped 3 bases, with 7 bases sitting between them. The chain recombines TRBV5-1 with TRBJ2-7; possible D gene TRBD1, 6 bases. The sequence was obtained from a man younger than 35 in good health and CMV-seropositive. Sequencing was done on a sample of PBMCs. The CDR3 region has the DNA TGCGCCAGCAGCTCGGACAGCTACGAGCAGTACTTC. It yields the protein CASSSDSYEQYF.